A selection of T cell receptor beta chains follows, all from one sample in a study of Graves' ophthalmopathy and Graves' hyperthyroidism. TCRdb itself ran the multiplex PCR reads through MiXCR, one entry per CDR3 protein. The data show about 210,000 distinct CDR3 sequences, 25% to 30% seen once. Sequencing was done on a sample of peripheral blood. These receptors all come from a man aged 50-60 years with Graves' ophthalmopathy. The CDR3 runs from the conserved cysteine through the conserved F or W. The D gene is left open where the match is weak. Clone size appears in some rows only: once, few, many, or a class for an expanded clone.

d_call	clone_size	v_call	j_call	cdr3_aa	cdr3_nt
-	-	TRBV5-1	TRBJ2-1	CASSLGPGNEQFF	TGCGCCAGCAGCCTAGGACCTGGGAATGAGCAGTTCTTC
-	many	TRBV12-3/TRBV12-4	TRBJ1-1	CASSLSGPGQGEAFF	TGTGCCAGCAGTTTATCGGGTCCTGGGCAGGGTGAAGCTTTCTTT
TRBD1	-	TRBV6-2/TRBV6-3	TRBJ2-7	CASKRDRSGSEQYF	TGTGCCAGCAAACGGGACAGGTCGGGCAGCGAGCAGTACTTC
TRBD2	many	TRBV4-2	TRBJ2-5	CASSQDLSGGREYETQYF	TGTGCCAGCAGCCAAGATTTATCCGGCGGGAGGGAGTACGAGACCCAGTACTTC
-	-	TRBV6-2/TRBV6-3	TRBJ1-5	CASSGGIHNSNQPQHF	TGTGCCAGCAGTGGTGGGATACATAATAGCAATCAGCCCCAGCATTTT
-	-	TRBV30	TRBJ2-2	CAQAGKATGELFF	TGTGCCCAAGCCGGGAAGGCCACCGGGGAGCTGTTTTTT
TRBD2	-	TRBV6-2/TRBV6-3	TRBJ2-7	CASSYSGLAGAWQYF	TGTGCCAGCAGTTACTCGGGGCTAGCGGGAGCGTGGCAGTACTTC
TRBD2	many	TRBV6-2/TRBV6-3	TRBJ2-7	CASSSLATSEQYF	TGTGCCAGCAGTTCACTAGCGACCAGCGAGCAGTACTTC
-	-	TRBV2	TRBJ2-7	CASSDTWDRSYEQYF	TGTGCCAGCAGTGACACGTGGGATCGCTCCTACGAGCAGTACTTC
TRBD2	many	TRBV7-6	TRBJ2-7	CASSQLAGDLYEQYF	TGTGCCAGCAGCCAACTAGCGGGAGATCTCTACGAGCAGTACTTC
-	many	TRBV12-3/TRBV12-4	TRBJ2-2	CASSRDSGELFF	TGTGCCAGCAGCCGGGACTCCGGGGAGCTGTTTTTT
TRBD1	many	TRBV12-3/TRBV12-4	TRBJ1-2	CASSRGQAEGYTF	TGTGCCAGCAGCCGGGGACAGGCAGAAGGCTACACCTTC
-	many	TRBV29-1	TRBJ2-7	CSAMEPPYEQYF	TGCAGCGCCATGGAGCCACCCTACGAGCAGTACTTC
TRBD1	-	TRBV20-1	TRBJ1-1	CSARGITGEVGSSFF	TGCAGTGCTAGGGGTATCACAGGGGAGGTAGGATCAAGTTTCTTT
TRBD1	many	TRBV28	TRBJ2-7	CASSSGQGADEQYF	TGTGCCAGCAGCTCGGGACAGGGGGCCGACGAGCAGTACTTC
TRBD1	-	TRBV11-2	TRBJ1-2	CASSKPYRDRAYGYTF	TGTGCCAGCAGCAAACCGTACCGGGACAGAGCTTATGGCTACACCTTC
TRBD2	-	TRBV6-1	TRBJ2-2	CASSEIVTSVAGELFF	TGTGCCAGCAGTGAAATAGTGACTAGCGTGGCGGGGGAGCTGTTTTTT
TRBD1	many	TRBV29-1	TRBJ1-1	CSVEAWTVDRLNTEAFF	TGCAGCGTTGAAGCTTGGACAGTGGACAGGTTGAACACTGAAGCTTTCTTT
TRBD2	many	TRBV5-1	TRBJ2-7	CASSFRELAGVYEQYF	TGCGCCAGCAGCTTCAGGGAACTAGCGGGAGTGTACGAGCAGTACTTC
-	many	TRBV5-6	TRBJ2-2	CASSLDLNTGELFF	TGTGCCAGCAGCTTGGACCTGAACACCGGGGAGCTGTTTTTT
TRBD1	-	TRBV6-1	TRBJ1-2	CASTKTGTVRRGGYTF	TGTGCCAGCACGAAGACCGGGACAGTCAGGCGGGGGGGCTACACCTTC
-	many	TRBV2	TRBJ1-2	CASSEKGGYGYTF	TGTGCCAGCAGTGAGAAGGGTGGCTATGGCTACACCTTC
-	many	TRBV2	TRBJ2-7	CASRAIQGPYEQYF	TGTGCCAGCAGAGCCATACAGGGCCCCTACGAGCAGTACTTC
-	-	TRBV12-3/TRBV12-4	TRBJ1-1	CASSFHGNTEAFF	TGTGCCAGCAGTTTCCACGGGAACACTGAAGCTTTCTTT
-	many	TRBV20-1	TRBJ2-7	CSANRDGYSYEQYF	TGCAGTGCGAACCGGGACGGCTACTCCTACGAGCAGTACTTC
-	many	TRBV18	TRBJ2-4	CASSPVQMNIQYF	TGTGCCAGCTCACCGGTACAGATGAACATTCAGTACTTC
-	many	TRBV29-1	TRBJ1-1	CSGAQAFNTEAFF	TGCAGCGGGGCCCAGGCGTTTAACACTGAAGCTTTCTTT
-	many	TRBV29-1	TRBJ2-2	CSVVFQANTGELFF	TGCAGCGTTGTGTTCCAGGCGAACACCGGGGAGCTGTTTTTT
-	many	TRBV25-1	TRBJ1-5	CASSPAGGQPQHF	TGTGCCAGCAGTCCGGCGGGAGGTCAGCCCCAGCATTTT
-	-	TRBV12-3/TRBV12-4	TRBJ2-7	CASSLELREQYF	TGTGCCAGCAGTTTAGAACTCAGGGAGCAGTACTTC
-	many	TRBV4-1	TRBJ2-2	CASSQDGGGPRTGELFF	TGCGCCAGCAGCCAAGATGGTGGGGGGCCTAGGACCGGGGAGCTGTTTTTT
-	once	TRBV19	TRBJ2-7	CASSRGGTGASYEQYF	TGTGCCAGTAGTAGAGGGGGGACCGGGGCCTCCTACGAGCAGTACTTC
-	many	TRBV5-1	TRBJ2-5	CASSLEVGLQETQYF	TGCGCCAGCAGCTTGGAAGTGGGGCTCCAAGAGACCCAGTACTTC
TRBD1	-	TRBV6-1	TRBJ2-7	CASKPGQGREQYF	TGTGCCAGCAAACCGGGACAGGGACGCGAGCAGTACTTC
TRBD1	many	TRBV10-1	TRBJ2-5	CASSGTTPGQGYETQYF	TGCGCCAGCAGTGGGACCACTCCGGGACAGGGGTACGAGACCCAGTACTTC
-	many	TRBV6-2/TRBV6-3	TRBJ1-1	CASRLGLSTEAFF	TGTGCCAGCAGGTTGGGTTTGAGCACTGAAGCTTTCTTT
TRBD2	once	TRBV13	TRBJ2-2	CASSLAGGLAGAGELFF	TGTGCCAGCAGCTTAGCCGGCGGACTAGCGGGAGCCGGGGAGCTGTTTTTT
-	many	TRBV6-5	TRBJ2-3	CASSYSVATDTQYF	TGTGCCAGCAGTTACTCTGTAGCCACAGATACGCAGTATTTT
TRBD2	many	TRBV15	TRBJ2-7	CATSRAGGPYEQYF	TGTGCCACCAGCAGAGCGGGAGGGCCCTACGAGCAGTACTTC
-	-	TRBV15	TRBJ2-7	CATSTFGPNEQYF	TGTGCCACCAGCACCTTCGGGCCGAACGAGCAGTACTTC
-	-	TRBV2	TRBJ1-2	CASSDRFTANYGYTF	TGTGCCAGCAGTGACAGGTTTACAGCAAACTATGGCTACACCTTC
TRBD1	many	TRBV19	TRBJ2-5	CASSIGRDREETQYF	TGTGCCAGTAGTATAGGCCGGGACAGAGAGGAGACCCAGTACTTC
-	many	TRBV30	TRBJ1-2	CAWRSRGRENYGYTF	TGTGCCTGGAGGAGCAGGGGACGGGAGAACTATGGCTACACCTTC
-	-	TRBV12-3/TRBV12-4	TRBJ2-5	CASTNGAQETQYF	TGTGCCAGCACCAACGGGGCTCAAGAGACCCAGTACTTC
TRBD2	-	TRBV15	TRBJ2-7	CATSTFDALAGGWQYF	TGTGCCACCAGCACCTTTGATGCACTAGCGGGAGGTTGGCAGTACTTC
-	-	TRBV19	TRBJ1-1	CASSIGGRVGIRVAFF	TGTGCCAGTAGTATAGGGGGCAGGGTTGGGATTCGGGTAGCTTTCTTT
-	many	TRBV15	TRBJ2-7	CATSRGSTLREQYF	TGTGCCACCAGCAGAGGGTCCACCCTGAGGGAGCAGTACTTC
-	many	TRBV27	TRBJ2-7	CASSLKSASYEQYF	TGTGCCAGCAGTTTAAAAAGCGCGTCCTACGAGCAGTACTTC
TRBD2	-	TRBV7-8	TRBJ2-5	CASSLGLGETQYF	TGTGCCAGCAGCCTCGGACTAGGAGAGACCCAGTACTTC
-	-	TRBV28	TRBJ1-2	CASAKGGVPERSGYTF	TGTGCCAGCGCGAAGGGGGGGGTCCCGGAAAGAAGCGGCTACACCTTC
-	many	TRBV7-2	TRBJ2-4	CASSLARENIQYF	TGTGCCAGCAGCTTAGCGCGGGAAAACATTCAGTACTTC
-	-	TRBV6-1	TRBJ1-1	CASRWGVNTEAFF	TGTGCCAGCAGATGGGGGGTGAACACTGAAGCTTTCTTT
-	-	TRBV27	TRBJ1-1	CASSSLTENTEAFF	TGTGCCAGCAGTTCGCTGACCGAGAACACTGAAGCTTTCTTT
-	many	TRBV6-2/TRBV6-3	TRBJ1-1	CASRRRALSTEAFF	TGTGCCAGCAGGCGCCGGGCCCTCAGCACTGAAGCTTTCTTT